A selection of T cell receptor beta chains follows, all from one sample in a study of cytomegalovirus exposure and HLA in healthy donors. Data came from immunoSEQ multiplex PCR; TCRdb stores just in-frame clones and leaves some out. The sample includes about 110,000 clones, approximately 82% of them seen just once. Sequencing was performed on PBMCs. The receptors derive from a man aged 35 to 55 in good health and CMV-seropositive. Both conserved end residues are part of each CDR3. The D gene is left open where the match is weak. Some rows have no size entry. The others give once, few or many, or a class for an expanded clone.

CDR3 length	V gene	D gene	clone size	J gene	CDR3 protein	CDR3 DNA
17	TRBV9	TRBD2	-	TRBJ2-1	CASSPRLAGGSYNEQFF	TGTGCCAGCAGCCCTCGACTAGCGGGAGGCTCTTACAATGAGCAGTTCTTC
17	TRBV5-1	TRBD2	-	TRBJ2-7	CASSLGLAGGGLDEQYF	TGCGCCAGCAGCTTGGGACTAGCGGGAGGCGGGTTGGACGAGCAGTACTTC
15	TRBV27	TRBD1	once	TRBJ1-5	CASSSTGVRNQPQHF	TGTGCCAGCAGTTCGACAGGGGTGCGGAATCAGCCCCAGCATTTT
16	TRBV7-2	-	once	TRBJ2-3	CASSLSPGDSTDTQYF	TGTGCCAGCAGCTTATCCCCGGGGGATAGCACAGATACGCAGTATTTT
15	TRBV9	TRBD2	-	TRBJ2-1	CASSSSGQSYNEQFF	TGTGCCAGCAGCTCTAGCGGGCAATCCTACAATGAGCAGTTCTTC
15	TRBV7-2	-	few	TRBJ2-6	CASRNRQSGANVLTF	TGTGCCAGCAGGAACAGACAGTCTGGGGCCAACGTCCTGACTTTC
15	TRBV25-1	-	-	TRBJ1-1	CASSDPSNRNTEAFF	TGTGCCAGCAGTGACCCTTCCAACAGGAACACTGAAGCTTTCTTT
15	TRBV7-9	-	-	TRBJ1-2	CASSPAGGAGYGYTF	TGTGCCAGCAGCCCGGCGGGGGGCGCGGGCTATGGCTACACCTTC
14	TRBV7-9	TRBD1	-	TRBJ1-2	CASSLAGTANGYTF	TGTGCCAGCAGCTTAGCCGGGACAGCAAATGGCTACACCTTC
14	TRBV7-2	-	-	TRBJ2-3	CASSSGLSTDTQYF	TGTGCCAGCAGCTCGGGACTGAGCACAGATACGCAGTATTTT
18	TRBV21-1	-	-	TRBJ2-1	CASSNGSTGAGSYNEQFF	TGTGCCAGCAGCAATGGGTCAACAGGGGCTGGTTCCTACAATGAGCAGTTCTTC
16	TRBV10-3	TRBD2	few	TRBJ2-1	CAISPGLAGASNEQFF	TGTGCCATCAGCCCGGGACTAGCGGGGGCCTCCAATGAGCAGTTCTTC
13	TRBV27	-	-	TRBJ2-1	CASSWAAGNEQFF	TGTGCCAGCAGTTGGGCGGCGGGCAATGAGCAGTTCTTC
11	TRBV5-3	-	-	TRBJ1-5	CARSPNQPQHF	TGTGCCAGAAGCCCAAATCAGCCCCAGCATTTT
12	TRBV7-2	-	few	TRBJ1-1	CASSAQGSRAFF	TGTGCCAGCAGCGCGCAGGGGTCTAGAGCTTTCTTT
13	TRBV27	-	-	TRBJ1-1	CASSLGLLGEAFF	TGTGCCAGCAGTCTCGGACTGTTGGGTGAAGCTTTCTTT
12	TRBV9	-	-	TRBJ2-1	CASSQPRDEQFF	TGTGCCAGCAGCCAACCACGGGATGAGCAGTTCTTC
13	TRBV6-5	-	-	TRBJ1-1	CASSYSSNTEAFF	TGTGCCAGCAGTTACTCCTCCAACACTGAAGCTTTCTTT
14	TRBV2	-	-	TRBJ2-7	CASSAMEGPYEQYF	TGTGCCAGCAGTGCTATGGAGGGCCCCTACGAGCAGTACTTC
15	TRBV27	TRBD1	few	TRBJ1-2	CASSLSKQGASGYTF	TGTGCCAGCAGTTTATCGAAACAGGGGGCTAGTGGCTACACCTTC
15	TRBV28	TRBD1	-	TRBJ1-5	CASSSQDRVNQPQHF	TGTGCCAGCAGTTCCCAGGACAGGGTAAATCAGCCCCAGCATTTT
16	TRBV6-5	TRBD1	-	TRBJ2-3	CASSYRAGGLTDTQYF	TGTGCCAGCAGTTATCGGGCAGGGGGCCTCACAGATACGCAGTATTTT
14	TRBV7-2	-	-	TRBJ1-1	CASSRGRGRTEAFF	TGTGCCAGCAGCAGGGGGAGGGGGAGGACTGAAGCTTTCTTT
14	TRBV28	-	-	TRBJ2-7	CASRPPGQAYEQYF	TGTGCCAGCAGACCCCCGGGACAAGCCTACGAGCAGTACTTC
14	TRBV7-9	TRBD2	-	TRBJ2-7	CASSLELAGVEQYF	TGTGCCAGCAGCTTAGAACTAGCGGGAGTCGAGCAGTACTTC
14	TRBV6-5	-	-	TRBJ1-1	CASSIRAGVTEAFF	TGTGCCAGCAGTATCCGGGCAGGGGTAACTGAAGCTTTCTTT
15	TRBV19	TRBD1	-	TRBJ2-7	CASSMEGQGAYEQYF	TGTGCCAGTAGTATGGAAGGACAGGGGGCATACGAGCAGTACTTC
15	TRBV11-3	-	-	TRBJ2-2	CASSLDLGHTGELFF	TGTGCCAGCAGCTTAGATCTGGGCCATACCGGGGAGCTGTTTTTT
14	TRBV7-2	-	-	TRBJ2-7	CASSSQGQGDEQYF	TGTGCCAGCAGCTCACAGGGTCAGGGTGACGAGCAGTACTTC
12	TRBV28	-	-	TRBJ2-7	CASSLLGGEQYF	TGTGCCAGCAGTCTATTAGGGGGCGAGCAGTACTTC
15	TRBV2	TRBD1	-	TRBJ2-7	CASSLGGDRGYEQYF	TGTGCCAGCAGTCTAGGGGGGGACAGGGGATACGAGCAGTACTTC
15	TRBV2	-	-	TRBJ2-2	CASSFRGAHTGELFF	TGTGCCAGCAGTTTTCGTGGGGCCCACACCGGGGAGCTGTTTTTT
12	TRBV29-1	-	few	TRBJ1-1	CSAGLMNTEAFF	TGCAGCGCGGGACTAATGAACACTGAAGCTTTCTTT
17	TRBV4-3	TRBD1	-	TRBJ2-5	CASSQANLDRVGETQYF	TGCGCCAGCAGCCAAGCCAATTTAGACAGGGTGGGGGAGACCCAGTACTTC
13	TRBV7-9	-	once	TRBJ1-2	CASGQAGGLGYTF	TGTGCCAGCGGTCAAGCGGGCGGGCTTGGCTACACCTTC
13	TRBV6-1	-	-	TRBJ2-6	CASNLSGANGLTF	TGTGCCAGCAACCTCTCTGGGGCCAACGGCCTGACTTTC
16	TRBV7-7	TRBD2	few	TRBJ2-1	CASSYSGLAGSNEQFF	TGTGCTAGCAGCTACTCGGGACTAGCGGGGAGCAATGAGCAGTTCTTC
16	TRBV18	TRBD2	-	TRBJ2-5	CASSPTSGGRRETQYF	TGTGCCAGCTCACCTACTAGCGGGGGTAGGAGAGAGACCCAGTACTTC
14	TRBV7-2	-	-	TRBJ1-6	CASSRGAPNSPLHF	TGTGCCAGCAGCCGGGGGGCGCCGAATTCACCCCTCCACTTT
16	TRBV2	TRBD2	-	TRBJ2-1	CASWRGSGRLYNEQFF	TGTGCCAGCTGGCGGGGAAGCGGGAGGTTATACAATGAGCAGTTCTTC
12	TRBV9	-	-	TRBJ2-1	CASSVDLGEQFF	TGTGCCAGCAGCGTAGACCTAGGTGAGCAGTTCTTC
15	TRBV6-7	-	-	TRBJ1-1	CASPLTRTRSTEAFF	TGTGCCAGCCCCCTTACGAGGACTAGGTCCACTGAAGCTTTCTTT
12	TRBV14	TRBD1	-	TRBJ1-2	CASSPTGYGYTF	TGTGCCAGCAGCCCGACAGGGTATGGCTACACCTTC
15	TRBV10-1	-	few	TRBJ2-7	CASSTLGFQGYEQYF	TGCGCCAGCAGTACCCTCGGGTTTCAGGGATACGAGCAGTACTTC
14	TRBV19	-	-	TRBJ2-7	CASSGTLTSYEQYF	TGTGCCAGCTCCGGGACATTGACTTCCTACGAGCAGTACTTC
12	TRBV30	-	-	TRBJ1-1	CAWGGRNTEAFF	TGTGCCTGGGGTGGGAGAAACACTGAAGCTTTCTTT
14	TRBV28	-	-	TRBJ1-6	CASSLRAGGSPLHF	TGTGCCAGCAGTTTAAGGGCGGGGGGTTCACCCCTCCACTTT
15	TRBV9	TRBD1	-	TRBJ2-7	CASSVGQGTTYEQYF	TGTGCCAGCAGCGTCGGACAGGGGACAACCTACGAGCAGTACTTC
15	TRBV5-4	-	-	TRBJ2-2	CASSLFLSNTGELFF	TGTGCCAGCAGCTTGTTTCTCTCCAACACCGGGGAGCTGTTTTTT
16	TRBV4-3	-	few	TRBJ2-6	CASSQDPGSGANGLTF	TGCGCCAGCAGCCAAGATCCAGGGTCTGGGGCCAACGGCCTGACTTTC
14	TRBV21-1	-	few	TRBJ1-2	CASSETGGIYGYTF	TGTGCCAGCAGCGAAACAGGGGGGATCTATGGCTACACCTTC
14	TRBV7-8	-	-	TRBJ1-5	CASSLVSVNQPQHF	TGTGCCAGCAGCTTAGTTTCAGTCAATCAGCCCCAGCATTTT
20	TRBV4-1	TRBD2	-	TRBJ2-2	CASSQDAGLAGGPRTGELFF	TGCGCCAGCAGCCAAGATGCCGGACTAGCGGGAGGGCCGCGCACCGGGGAGCTGTTTTTT
13	TRBV29-1	TRBD1	-	TRBJ1-1	CSDYGQGNTEAFF	TGCAGCGATTATGGACAGGGGAACACTGAAGCTTTCTTT
15	TRBV4-2	TRBD2	-	TRBJ2-2	CASSPTSGGAGELFF	TGTGCCAGCAGCCCGACTAGCGGGGGGGCCGGGGAGCTGTTTTTT
20	TRBV5-4	TRBD1	-	TRBJ1-6	CASSLFPGQPLSSYNSPLHF	TGTGCCAGCAGCTTATTTCCGGGACAGCCTTTGAGCTCCTATAATTCACCCCTCCACTTT
14	TRBV5-6	TRBD1	-	TRBJ1-3	CASSLAQGGNTIYF	TGTGCCAGCAGCTTGGCACAGGGGGGAAACACCATATATTTT